Here is one T cell receptor (beta chain) with its context. The sample is drawn from a study of blood T cells in healthy people across ages. CDR1 is SGDLS and CDR2 is YYNGEE in the germline V gene. Trimming took 5 bases from V and 4 from J; bases not matched to a gene: 5. The CDR3 runs 14 residues. PCR was performed a second time for roughly 6 to 12 cycles using a sample-barcoded 5' primer and a J-beta primer mix. Every cDNA molecule carried a tag from a template-switch adaptor bearing 12 random nucleotides. A single record per CDR3 protein comes from TCRdb applying MiXCR to the 5' RACE reads. The data contain 850,000 to 1,100,000 distinct CDR3 sequences, more than 30% of them singletons.

Material: blood. The chain employs TRBV9 and TRBJ2-2, with 7 nucleotides matching TRBD1. The TCR sequence derives from a young man in good health. As DNA, the CDR3 is TGTGCCAGCAGTTCGGCAGGGGGCACCGGGGAGCTGTTTTTT. Translating gives CASSSAGGTGELFF.